This T cell receptor (beta chain) was sequenced during a study of cytomegalovirus exposure and HLA in healthy donors. Overall study findings and caveats: It was about 150 TCR beta chains that were listed as cytomegalovirus-associated.

These donors were members of the roughly 120-subject validation cohort, a group separate from the roughly 670-subject first cohort. Method: immunoSEQ multiplex PCR; TCRdb's copy keeps in-frame clones and lacks some. The repertoire has hundreds of thousands of clones, roughly 90% of them found once; the top ten carry approximately 0.88%. CDR3 length: 14 amino acids. Germline values: CDR1 SGDLS, CDR2 YYNGEE. V was shortened by 4 bases and J by 2 bases, with 13 bases between the two germline ends. For this clone: As yet, its antigen is unknown.

The chain recombines TRBV9 with TRBJ2-7, with D possibly being TRBD2 (5 bases). The clonotype comes from a woman aged 18-29 years in good health and CMV-seronegative. Sequencing was performed on PBMCs. CDR3 protein: CASSPSARAYEQYF. The CDR3 DNA reads as TGTGCCAGCAGCCCTTCAGCGAGGGCCTACGAGCAGTACTTC. Together with reference TRBV9 and TRBJ2-7, the CDR3 gives the full variable domain: DSGVTQTPKHLITATGQRVTLRCSPRSGDLSVYWYQQSLDQGLQFLIQYYNGEERAKGNILERFSAQQFPDLHSELNLSSLELGDSALYFCASSPSARAYEQYFGPGTRLTVT.